This T cell receptor (beta chain) was found in a study of blood T cell repertoires in COVID-19. Profiling relied on immunoSEQ multiplex PCR, and the TCRdb table lists in-frame clones only, not all of them. The data show 150,000 to 200,000 clones, with 85% to 90% seen just once and 11% held by the top ten. This clone was observed a handful of times. Trimming removed 4 bases from V and 4 bases from J, with 11 bases in between. The CDR3 loop spans 13 amino acids. Germline V CDR1 and CDR2: MGHDK, SYGVNS. This receptor was identified in a woman aged 55-75 years with COVID-19, enrolled during active disease. V and J are TRBV25-1 and TRBJ2-7; weak D call: TRBD1 (6 bases). Sequenced: peripheral blood. CDR3 in DNA: TGTGCCAGCAGTGCCGGGACAAATTACGAGCAGTACTTC. Translated, it gives CASSAGTNYEQYF.